Following are 15 T cell receptor beta chains from one sample sequenced in a study of T cell repertoires in cytomegalovirus infection. TCRdb reprocessed the reads with MiXCR, giving one entry per CDR3 protein. Here the sample spans over 450,000 distinct CDR3 sequences, around 11% being singletons. Sequencing was done on a sample of PBMCs. Receptors originate from a human donor in good health (CMV status not recorded). Some clones in this sample may be carry-over from other donors' samples.

Many counts were recorded for this clonotype. V and J are TRBV6-1 and TRBJ1-6; D is possibly TRBD1 (6 bases). Germline CDR1 and CDR2: MNHNS and SASEGT. This CDR3 has 15 residues. The V gene lost 3 bases and the J gene lost 5 bases, with 11 bases spanning the gap. CDR3 coding DNA: TGTGCCAGCAGTGATAAGGAGGGGGATAATTCACCCCTCCACTTT. Translated, it gives CASSDKEGDNSPLHF.

This clonotype was detected ten times or more. The gene calls are TRBV7-9 and TRBJ2-6, with 7 bases identical to TRBD2. Germline V gives CDR1 SEHNR, CDR2 FQNEAQ (reference sequence). Trimming took 0 bases from V and 1 from J; bases not matched to a gene: 12. The CDR3 consists of 20 residues. The CDR3 DNA is TGTGCCAGCAGCTTAGCGCTGGCAGCGGGAAGACCTTCTGGGGCCAACGTCCTGACTTTC. As protein: CASSLALAAGRPSGANVLTF.

This clonotype appeared many times. The chain uses TRBV9 and TRBJ2-5; 14 nucleotides agree with TRBD2. With V trimmed by 3 bases and J by 5 bases, 9 bases remained unmatched. CDR3 size: 17 residues. Per the germline V gene, CDR1 is SGDLS and CDR2 is YYNGEE. The CDR3 protein is CASSAKTSGRALETQYF. CDR3 in DNA: TGTGCCAGCAGCGCGAAGACTAGCGGGAGGGCCTTGGAGACCCAGTACTTC.

This clonotype was detected many times. The V and J genes are TRBV11-2 and TRBJ1-1, with D uncertain. Germline-derived CDR1 and CDR2 are SGHAT and FQNNGV. V was shortened by 6 bases and J by 0 bases, with 8 bases between the two germline ends. CDR3 length: 13 residues. CDR3 DNA sequence: TGTGCCAGCAGACTAAACTTGAACACTGAAGCTTTCTTT. Encoded protein: CASRLNLNTEAFF.

This clonotype was picked up many times. The V call is TRBV20-1, the J call TRBJ1-4; D is undetermined. Germline CDR1 and CDR2: DFQATT and SNEGSKA (reference sequence). Trimming cost V 0 bases and J 8 bases, with 7 bases left between them. CDR3 size: 12 residues. The CDR3 sequence: CSARDFVEKLFF. Here the CDR3 DNA reads TGCAGTGCTAGAGATTTCGTAGAAAAACTGTTTTTT.

This clonotype was detected a few times. V gene TRBV2 combines with J gene TRBJ1-1; weak D call: TRBD1 (6 bases). The CDR3 covers 15 residues. Germline V gene lookup returns CDR1 SNHLY and CDR2 FYNNEI. V was pared by 6 bases and J by 1 base, with 15 bases between. The chain's CDR3 is CASRVSGTPNTEAFF. CDR3 coding DNA: TGTGCCAGCAGGGTCTCCGGGACACCGAACACTGAAGCTTTCTTT.

This clonotype was seen ten or more times. CDR3 sequence (DNA): TGTGCCAGTGGGACAGCCGCGACCAATGAGCAGTTCTTC. Protein sequence: CASGTAATNEQFF. The chain carries TRBV12-3 or TRBV12-4 and TRBJ2-1; TRBD1 agrees at 7 bases. The CDR3 consists of 13 residues. Germline trimming cut 9 bases from V and 6 bases from J; bases unmatched to any gene: 8.

This clonotype was picked up many times. This chain links TRBV10-3 with TRBJ2-1; 8 nucleotides line up with TRBD1. V lost 10 bases, J lost 10 bases, and 9 bases stayed unmatched. CDR1 and CDR2 (germline): ENHRY, SYGVKD. This CDR3 region has 12 residues. The CDR3 reads CATGLQGAEQFF. The CDR3 DNA reads as TGTGCCACCGGCCTTCAGGGGGCGGAGCAGTTCTTC.

Concerning this clonotype itself: Germline is not matched at one junction end, which may reflect a read error. The chain has TRBV5-1 and TRBJ1-5, with D unresolved. This CDR3 is 15 amino acids long. Germline V gene data show CDR1 as SGHRS and CDR2 as YFSETQ. Here the CDR3 reads CASSLDGFSSQPQHF. CDR3 coding DNA: TGCGCCAGCAGCTTGGACGGATTTAGCAGTCAGCCCCAGCATTTT.

This clonotype was seen repeatedly, ten times or more. The chain links TRBV12-3 or TRBV12-4 to TRBJ2-7; D uncertain. The ends were cut back, 5 bases at V and 3 bases at J, with 14 bases in the middle. The CDR3 sequence is 14 residues long. CDR3: CASSDLRAGYEQYF. DNA of the CDR3: TGTGCCAGCAGTGATCTAAGGGCCGGCTACGAGCAGTACTTC.

This clonotype occurred a few times. CDR3 DNA: TGTGCCAGCAGTGAACGCAGGGAGGGCAATGAGCAGTTCTTC. Its translation: CASSERREGNEQFF. The rearrangement joins TRBV2 to TRBJ2-1; 7 nucleotides line up with TRBD2. Germline trimming cut 2 bases from V and 6 bases from J; bases unmatched to any gene: 4. Germline-derived CDR1 and CDR2 are SNHLY and FYNNEI. The CDR3 is 14 residues long. Supplemented by reference TRBV2 and TRBJ2-1, the full variable domain reads EPEVTQTPSHQVTQMGQEVILRCVPISNHLYFYWYRQILGQKVEFLVSFYNNEISEKSEIFDDQFSVERPDGSNFTLKIRSTKLEDSAMYFCASSERREGNEQFFGPGTRLTVL.

This clonotype was picked up many times. This chain uses TRBV7-6 with TRBJ1-4, with no clear D. V dropped 0 bases and J dropped 0 bases, with 8 bases sitting between them. CDR3 length: 16 residues. The germline V gene has CDR1 SGHVS and CDR2 FNYEAQ. CDR3 sequence (DNA): TGTGCCAGCAGCTTAGCGGCGACAACAACTAATGAAAAACTGTTTTTT. Amino acid sequence: CASSLAATTTNEKLFF.

Only a few counts were recorded for this clonotype. The CDR3 bases are TGCAGCGTTGAAGATCACAGGGGCGGCACCTCCCGGAACACTGAAGCTTTCTTT. This translates into CSVEDHRGGTSRNTEAFF. This chain links TRBV29-1 with TRBJ1-1; TRBD1 agrees at 7 bases. V lost 0 bases to trimming and J lost 1 base; unmatched junction nucleotides: 14. Per the germline V gene, CDR1 is SQVTM and CDR2 is ANQGSEA. The CDR3 has 18 amino acids.

This clonotype was detected many times. The chain combines TRBV28 with TRBJ1-2; a possible D gene is TRBD1 (6 bases). The germline gives CDR1 MDHEN, CDR2 SYDVKM. Trimming left V 8 bases short and J 1 base short, with 8 bases between. The CDR3 totals 12 residues. The CDR3 here is CASLDSNYGYTF. CDR3 in DNA: TGTGCCAGCCTGGACAGTAACTATGGCTACACCTTC.

This clonotype was detected many times. The chain uses TRBV12-3 or TRBV12-4 and TRBJ1-3, with a tentative D call TRBD1 (5 bases). The CDR3 extends over 14 amino acids. Trimming removed 5 bases at V and 5 bases at J, with 13 bases between. The CDR3: CASSPGAGRNTIYF. The CDR3 region has the DNA TGTGCCAGCAGTCCCGGAGCAGGGAGAAACACCATATATTTT.